This T cell receptor (beta chain) was sequenced in a study of blood T cell repertoires in COVID-19. Across the whole study: The United States, Italy and Spain were the sources of the acute and convalescent COVID-19 samples.

The assay was immunoSEQ multiplex PCR, and TCRdb's table has in-frame clones only and misses some. Altogether 380,000 or so clones are present, 88% being singletons, with the ten largest covering around 2.1%. Participant age was roughly 18 to 90 years, and participants resided in about two dozen US areas. Grouping used clinical history reported by participants in a survey and questionnaire. This TCR came from a woman between 40 and 50 years old with acute COVID-19. Sequences were obtained from PBMCs or T cells enriched from blood (not recorded which).

The CDR3 DNA reads TGTGCCAGCAGTGAACGGGACAGCCAGTACTATGGCTACACCTTC. This translates into CASSERDSQYYGYTF. This chain links TRBV6-1 with TRBJ1-2; 7 nucleotides agree with TRBD1. The junction had 6 bases not matched to a gene; V was cut back by 2 bases and J by 3 bases. This CDR3 has 15 amino acids. Germline V gene sequence: CDR1 MNHNS, CDR2 SASEGT.